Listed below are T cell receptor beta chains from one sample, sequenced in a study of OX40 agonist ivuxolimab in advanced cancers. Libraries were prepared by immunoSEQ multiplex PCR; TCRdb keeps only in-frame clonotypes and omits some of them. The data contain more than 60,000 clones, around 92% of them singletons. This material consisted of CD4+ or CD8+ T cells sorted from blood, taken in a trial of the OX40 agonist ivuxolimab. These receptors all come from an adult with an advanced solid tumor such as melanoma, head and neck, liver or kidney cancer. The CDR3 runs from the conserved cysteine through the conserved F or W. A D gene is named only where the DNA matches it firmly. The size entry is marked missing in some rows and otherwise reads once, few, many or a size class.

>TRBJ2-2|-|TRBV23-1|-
CASIPTRRELFF
TGCGCCAGCATCCCCACCCGCCGGGAGCTGTTTTTT
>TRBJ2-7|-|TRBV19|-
CASSIERSPSYEQYF
TGTGCCAGTAGTATAGAGCGGAGCCCTTCCTACGAGCAGTACTTC
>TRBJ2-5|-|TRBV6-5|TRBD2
CASSPTSGSSETQYF
TGTGCCAGCAGTCCCACTAGCGGGAGCTCTGAGACCCAGTACTTC
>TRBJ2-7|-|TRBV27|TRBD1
CASSGPPGQPYEQYF
TGTGCCAGCAGTGGACCACCGGGACAGCCCTACGAGCAGTACTTC
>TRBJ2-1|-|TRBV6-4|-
CASGTGLAEQFF
TGTGCCAGCGGAACGGGGCTAGCGGAGCAGTTCTTC
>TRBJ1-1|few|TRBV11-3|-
CASSYGTEAFF
TGTGCCAGCAGCTACGGGACTGAAGCTTTCTTT
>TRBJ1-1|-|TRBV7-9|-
CASSFGHLGEEAFF
TGTGCCAGCAGCTTCGGACACCTCGGGGAGGAAGCTTTCTTT
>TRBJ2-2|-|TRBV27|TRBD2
CASSPTTSGSTGELFF
TGTGCCAGCAGTCCTACGACTAGCGGTAGCACCGGGGAGCTGTTTTTT
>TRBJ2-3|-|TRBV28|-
CASSLTRTDTQYF
TGTGCCAGCAGTCTTACGCGCACAGATACGCAGTATTTT
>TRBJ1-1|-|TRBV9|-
CASSGGHRGTEAFF
TGTGCCAGCAGCGGGGGACACCGAGGCACTGAAGCTTTCTTT
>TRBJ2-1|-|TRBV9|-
CASSNRQGGYNEQFF
TGTGCCAGCAGCAATCGACAGGGAGGGTACAATGAGCAGTTCTTC
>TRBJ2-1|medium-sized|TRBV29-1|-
CSVESREMGYNEQFF
TGCAGCGTTGAGAGTCGGGAGATGGGATACAATGAGCAGTTCTTC
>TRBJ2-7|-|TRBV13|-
CASSGNKDEQYF
TGTGCCAGCAGCGGAAATAAAGACGAGCAGTACTTC
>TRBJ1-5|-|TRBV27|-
CASSLSLGTPNQPQHF
TGTGCCAGCAGTTTAAGTCTCGGGACACCAAATCAGCCCCAGCATTTT
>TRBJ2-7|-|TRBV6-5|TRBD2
CASSYGLAGEQYF
TGTGCCAGCAGTTACGGGCTAGCGGGAGAGCAGTACTTC
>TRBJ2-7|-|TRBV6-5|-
CASSEAGEEDEQYF
TGTGCCAGCAGTGAGGCAGGGGAGGAAGACGAGCAGTACTTC
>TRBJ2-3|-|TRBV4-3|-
CASSPLAPSTDTQYF
TGCGCCAGCAGCCCCCTCGCCCCTAGCACAGATACGCAGTATTTT
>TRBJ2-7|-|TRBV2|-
CASRLGRSYEQYF
TGTGCCAGCAGGCTAGGACGATCCTACGAGCAGTACTTC
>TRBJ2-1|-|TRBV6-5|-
CASNDAGSYNEQFF
TGTGCCAGCAACGATGCGGGCTCCTACAATGAGCAGTTCTTC
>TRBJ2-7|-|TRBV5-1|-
CASSPRGLEQYF
TGCGCCAGCAGCCCCAGGGGTCTTGAGCAGTACTTC
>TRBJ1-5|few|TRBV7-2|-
CASRPTGSQPQHF
TGTGCCAGCAGGCCTACAGGGAGTCAGCCCCAGCATTTT
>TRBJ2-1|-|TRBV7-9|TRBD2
CASSPLTSGTYNEQFF
TGTGCCAGCAGCCCGTTGACTAGCGGGACGTACAATGAGCAGTTCTTC
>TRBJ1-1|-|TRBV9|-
CASAKAHTDTEAFF
TGTGCCAGCGCTAAGGCGCATACGGACACTGAAGCTTTCTTT
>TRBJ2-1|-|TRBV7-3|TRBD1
CASSSTTGETYNEQFF
TGTGCCAGCAGCTCGACGACAGGGGAGACCTACAATGAGCAGTTCTTC